This T cell receptor (beta chain) is drawn from a study of cytotoxic CD8 clonotypes in ibrutinib-treated CLL. Findings and limits, study-wide: Starting clonality was above that of age-matched healthy donors and tracked circulating CD8+ T-cell counts. Public clonotypes were uncommon and contracted or stayed stable on treatment. Sustained-remission patients were sampled at different times than progressing patients were.

The CDR3 length is 13 residues. Germline CDR1 is KGHSH and CDR2 is LQKENI. The V and J ends lost 3 bases and 3 bases, in that order; junction bases with no gene match: 0. Notes on this clone: As yet, its antigen is unknown.

Produced via immunoSEQ multiplex PCR; TCRdb's table is partial and in-frame only. The table includes about 150,000 clones, about 76% detected once. The sample in question was PBMCs, obtained after 24 months of ibrutinib treatment. This receptor was identified in a human donor with chronic lymphocytic leukemia. The gene calls are TRBV18 and TRBJ2-7; TRBD2 matches 9 bases. The CDR3 nucleotides read TGTGCCAGCTCACCGACTAGCGGCTACGAGCAGTACTTC. It specifies CASSPTSGYEQYF.